This T cell receptor (beta chain) was sequenced in a study of T cell responses to AZD1222 COVID-19 vaccine (dated by TCRdb to about 2021). Notes on the research overall: Because spike-specific TCR depth and breadth did not differ between the two schedules, AZD1222 recipients who got a second dose at roughly 4 weeks were pooled with those who got a second dose at roughly 12 weeks. A total of over 230 trial participants underwent TCR sequencing, of whom 207 received two doses of AZD1222 and some 26 received two doses of the MenACWY control vaccine. Enrollment into the trials was organized by age into subgroups of 18-55, 56-69 and 70-plus years, and those subgroups contained roughly 150, 30 and 60 TCR-sequenced participants, respectively.

The CDR3 regions of human TCRbeta chains were subjected to immunosequencing. The original methods were these. Repertoire TCRs were checked for matches against a reference library of SARS-CoV-2-specific TCRs that had been generated using the MIRA antigen-specificity platform. Breadth was defined as the fraction of unique TCRs that were SARS-CoV-2-associated, and depth was defined as the fraction of total T cells that were SARS-CoV-2-associated. Using the MIRA data, each spike-specific TCR was mapped to the spike region that the TCR reacts to and placed in a CD4 or CD8 class. Log10-transformed breadth and depth values were compared by one-way ANOVA with Sidak's multiple comparisons tests. TCRdb limited this immuneACCESS table to in-frame rearrangements with V and J called. A share of clones is missing; checked studies link under half to unresolved V genes, and the rest is unexplained. The DNA gave D and trimming, while V, J and clone size come from that table. This sample comprises 150,000 to 200,000 clones, under 95% of them detected only once. Over 1.3% of the sample belongs to the ten largest clones.

What the work shows at the level of the full study, not this receptor alone: The 56-69-year group was small, and its depth increase did not reach significance, likely because of low power. Conclusions about previously exposed vaccinees are limited because only six or seven AZD1222 recipients were SARS-CoV-2 seropositive at baseline. Epitopes outside the regions mutated in the B.1.351 and B.1.1.7 variants were reportedly recognized by nearly half of the unique spike-specific TCRs. Participants were mostly white British, with more females than males. The authors suggested clonal diversity may have been underestimated. The vaccine-associated CD4 TCRs covered the entire spike protein, and the dominant responses fell in regions 160-218 and 743-854. No day 14 peak-response samples were available, so repertoires were characterized only after the peak T cell response. Spike-specific TCR breadth and depth rose significantly after two AZD1222 doses compared with day 0 and with MenACWY recipients.

Interpreted using the paper, the time point label stands for: baseline before first vaccination. Vaccinee samples were obtained from the UK trials COV001 and COV002, which included a single-blind randomized controlled phase 2/3 trial of AZD1222 (ChAdOx1 nCoV-19) in healthy adults. For TCRbeta chain sequencing, PBMC samples were collected from trial participants at day 0 and at day 28 after the second dose. Reading the germline V gene gives CDR1 MNHEY and CDR2 SVGAGI. Here V drops 11 bases and J drops 0 bases, and the junction holds 8 bases not matched to any gene. CDR3 length: 14 amino acids, cysteine to phenylalanine. Only the CDR3 region is kept as DNA, spanning 42 bases read in frame from base 1. Note on this clone: What this receptor recognizes is not known. No per-base quality is available; no much larger clone lies one base away.

The receptor's source is an adult in good health. The sequence joins TRBV6-5 to TRBJ2-5; TRBD2 agrees with 8 junctional bases. The sample consisted of peripheral blood, taken on day 0 of AZD1222 vaccination. The CDR3 protein sequence reads: CAASTSEYQETQYF. The nucleotides read TGTGCCGCCTCGACTAGCGAATACCAAGAGACCCAGTACTTC.